A single sample is the source of the 6 T cell receptor beta chains below, sequenced in a study of shared clonotypes between healthy human individuals. The method was immunoSEQ multiplex PCR; TCRdb's version includes in-frame clones alone and lacks a portion of them. This sample has over 700,000 clones, with 72% found just once. The sequencing input was memory CD4+ T cells sorted from blood. Subset specified: CD45RA-negative fraction. The receptors derive from a woman in her 30s in good health.

The chain combines TRBV6-6 with TRBJ2-3; D may be TRBD2 (6 bases). The CDR3 runs 14 residues. Trimming pared 5 bases from V and 3 bases from J, leaving 12 bases between. CDR1 and CDR2 from the germline V gene are MNHNY and SVGAGI (reference sequence). This chain's CDR3 is CASSTAGKTDTQYF. In nucleotides, the CDR3 is TGTGCCAGCAGTACAGCGGGCAAAACAGATACGCAGTATTTT.

The J gene is TRBJ2-2, the V gene TRBV5-1, with 9 nucleotides matching TRBD2. The CDR3 runs to 15 residues. Germline lookup yields CDR1 SGHRS and CDR2 YFSETQ. The trim removed 0 bases at V and 4 bases at J, leaving 1 base unmatched. As DNA, the CDR3 is TGCGCCAGCAGCTTGGCGCGGGGGGGCACCGGGGAGCTGTTTTTT. Its translation: CASSLARGGTGELFF.

V is TRBV6-1 and J is TRBJ2-1; TRBD2 matches at 10 bases. This CDR3 is built from 20 residues. The V gene end was trimmed by 0 bases and the J gene end by 2 bases; junction bases not matched to a gene: 13. The germline CDR1 and CDR2 sequences are MNHNS and SASEGT. CDR3 amino acids: CASSEAAIAGGNGAYNEQFF. For the CDR3, the DNA is TGTGCCAGCAGTGAAGCGGCGATAGCGGGAGGAAACGGAGCCTACAATGAGCAGTTCTTC.

At least ten counts were recorded for this clone. This rearrangement joins TRBV6-6 to TRBJ1-2; 7 nucleotides line up with TRBD1. The CDR3 is 14 residues long. Germline V gene lookup returns CDR1 MNHNY and CDR2 SVGAGI (reference sequence). V gave up 2 bases and J gave up 6 bases; unmatched junction bases: 6. This CDR3 reads CASSYDQGGDGYTF. The CDR3 DNA sequence: TGTGCCAGCAGTTACGACCAGGGGGGAGATGGCTACACCTTC.

The V call is TRBV2, the J call TRBJ2-1, with D perhaps assigned TRBD1 or TRBD2 (7 bases each). The CDR3 runs to 14 residues. Germline V lookup: CDR1 SNHLY, CDR2 FYNNEI. Trimming left V 2 bases short and J 10 bases short, with 15 bases between. In DNA form, the CDR3 reads TGTGCCAGCAGTGAACGCGGCAGGGGGGGCGAGCAGTTCTTC. This encodes CASSERGRGGEQFF.

This clone appeared many times. This chain uses TRBV7-8 with TRBJ1-4; D remains ambiguous. V lost 1 base to trimming and J lost 4 bases, with 7 bases between them. Germline V CDR1 and CDR2: SGHVS, FQNEAQ. The CDR3 runs 14 residues. The CDR3 coding sequence is TGTGCCAGCAGCTTAGGGGAGATTAATGAAAAACTGTTTTTT. Translated, it gives CASSLGEINEKLFF.